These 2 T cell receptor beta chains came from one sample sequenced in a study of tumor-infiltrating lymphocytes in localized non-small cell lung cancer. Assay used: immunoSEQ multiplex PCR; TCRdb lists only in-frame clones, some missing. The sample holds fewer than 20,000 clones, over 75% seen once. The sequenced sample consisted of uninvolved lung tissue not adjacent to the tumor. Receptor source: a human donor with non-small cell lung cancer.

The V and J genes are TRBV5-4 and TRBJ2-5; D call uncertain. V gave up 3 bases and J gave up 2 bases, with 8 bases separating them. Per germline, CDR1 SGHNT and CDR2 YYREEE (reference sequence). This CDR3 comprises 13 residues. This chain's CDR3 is CASSSDAQETQYF. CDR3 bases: TGTGCCAGCAGCTCGGACGCACAAGAGACCCAGTACTTC.

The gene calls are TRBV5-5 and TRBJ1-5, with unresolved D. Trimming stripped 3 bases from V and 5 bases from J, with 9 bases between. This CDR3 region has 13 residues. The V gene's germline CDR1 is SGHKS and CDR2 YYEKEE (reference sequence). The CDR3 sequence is CASSSSADQPQHF. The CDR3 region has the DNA TGTGCCAGCAGCTCCTCGGCTGATCAGCCCCAGCATTTT.